This entry lists 30 T cell receptor beta chains sequenced from one sample in a study of shared clonotypes between healthy human individuals. The assay was immunoSEQ multiplex PCR, and TCRdb's table has in-frame clones only and misses some. This sample has fewer than 1.8 million clones, with 97% to 99% found just once. Sequenced sample: naive CD4+ T cells sorted from blood. Documented subset: CD45RA+ positively selected. The receptors originated from a man between 25 and 39 years old in good health.

For this clone: This specimen includes other DNA sequences encoding the same CDR3. The chain employs TRBV5-1 and TRBJ2-5; 9 positions match TRBD1. Trimming cost V 4 bases and J 2 bases; bases outside gene matches: 0. Germline V gene lookup returns CDR1 SGHRS and CDR2 YFSETQ. This CDR3 has 13 residues. The CDR3 nucleotides are TGCGCCAGCAGCGGGACAGGGCAAGAGACCCAGTACTTC. Amino acid sequence: CASSGTGQETQYF.

J is TRBJ2-1 and V is TRBV7-3, with D perhaps matching TRBD2 (6 bases). The germline V gene encodes CDR1 SGHTA and CDR2 FQGTGA. This CDR3 has 13 residues. Trimming left V 9 bases short and J 3 bases short, with 12 bases between. The DNA of the CDR3 is TGTGCCAGTCAGGAGGGCCTCTACAATGAGCAGTTCTTC. This translates into CASQEGLYNEQFF.

The rearrangement uses TRBV4-3 and TRBJ2-2; D may be TRBD1 (6 bases). The CDR3 totals 16 residues. The V gene's germline CDR1 is LGHNA and CDR2 YSLEER. V lost 1 base to trimming and J lost 1 base, with 10 bases between them. The CDR3 region has the DNA TGCGCCAGCAGCCAAGGGGCCAGGGGGAACACCGGGGAGCTGTTTTTT. It translates to CASSQGARGNTGELFF.

V gene TRBV11-3 combines with J gene TRBJ2-5; D is possibly TRBD1 or TRBD2 (7 bases each). Germline V gene lookup returns CDR1 SGHNT and CDR2 YENEEA. Trimming removed 5 bases at V and 1 base at J, with 26 bases between. The CDR3 sequence is 19 residues long. The CDR3 sequence: CASSNGDRFSGPIQETQYF. The CDR3 region has the DNA TGTGCCAGCAGCAATGGGGACAGATTTAGCGGGCCAATCCAAGAGACCCAGTACTTC.

The V gene is TRBV28, the J gene TRBJ2-2, with 9 bases fitting TRBD2. Germline assignment: CDR1 MDHEN and CDR2 SYDVKM. This CDR3 region has 19 residues. J gave up 1 base and V 5 bases, and 14 bases lay outside the gene matches. The CDR3 is CASSPRGSGRPKNTGELFF. The CDR3, as DNA: TGTGCCAGCAGTCCCCGGGGTAGCGGGAGACCGAAGAACACCGGGGAGCTGTTTTTT.

This clone is a singleton in its sample. The rearrangement uses TRBV28 and TRBJ2-1, with D hard to call. The CDR3 runs to 14 residues. Trimming stripped 7 bases from V and 0 bases from J, with 10 bases between. The germline V gene encodes CDR1 MDHEN and CDR2 SYDVKM. CDR3 DNA: TGTGCCAGCAAGCGATCGTACTCCTACAATGAGCAGTTCTTC. Translation gives CASKRSYSYNEQFF.

The rearrangement uses TRBV11-2 and TRBJ2-2; no clear D gene. Trimming cost V 0 bases and J 3 bases, with 5 bases left between them. The length of the CDR3 is 14 residues. The germline CDR1 and CDR2 sequences are SGHAT and FQNNGV. In DNA form, the CDR3 reads TGTGCCAGCAGCTTAGATTTGTACACCGGGGAGCTGTTTTTT. Its translation is CASSLDLYTGELFF.

The chain carries TRBV9 and TRBJ2-5; D remains unclear. This CDR3 is built from 13 residues. Germline V lookup: CDR1 SGDLS, CDR2 YYNGEE. V was pared by 0 bases and J by 5 bases, with 8 bases between. CDR3 nucleotide sequence: TGTGCCAGCAGCGTAGACTTCGGGGAGACCCAGTACTTC. As protein: CASSVDFGETQYF. The full variable domain, rest sourced from reference TRBV9 and TRBJ2-5, is DSGVTQTPKHLITATGQRVTLRCSPRSGDLSVYWYQQSLDQGLQFLIQYYNGEERAKGNILERFSAQQFPDLHSELNLSSLELGDSALYFCASSVDFGETQYFGPGTRLLVL.

This clone came up once. V and J are TRBV5-1 and TRBJ2-7, with a tentative D call TRBD1 (6 bases). CDR1 and CDR2 from the germline V gene are SGHRS and YFSETQ. The CDR3 runs to 16 residues. The ends were cut back, 4 bases at V and 2 bases at J, with 19 bases in the middle. Here the CDR3 reads CASSTGTPLPPYEQYF. The CDR3 DNA follows: TGCGCCAGCAGCACCGGGACACCTTTACCCCCCTACGAGCAGTACTTC.

This chain links TRBV18 with TRBJ1-2; 7 bases map to TRBD1. The CDR3 is 13 residues long. Germline V gene data show CDR1 as KGHSH and CDR2 as LQKENI. J was trimmed by 8 bases and V by 6 bases; bases with no gene match: 9. CDR3 nucleotides: TGTGCCAGCTCCCCCAGGGGGGTAGAGGGCTACACCTTC. Protein: CASSPRGVEGYTF. Complete variable domain (other parts from reference TRBV18 and TRBJ1-2): NAGVMQNPRHLVRRRGQEARLRCSPMKGHSHVYWYRQLPEEGLKFMVYLQKENIIDESGMPKERFSAEFPKEGPSILRIQQVVRGDSAAYFCASSPRGVEGYTFGSGTRLTVV.

This chain links TRBV7-9 with TRBJ2-3; D may be TRBD2 (5 bases). Looked up from germline, CDR1 is SEHNR and CDR2 is FQNEAQ (reference sequence). The germline V and J ends were trimmed by 10 bases and 0 bases, with 11 bases remaining between them. There are 13 residues in the CDR3. For the CDR3, the DNA is TGTGCCAACTCGGGGTCAAGCACAGATACGCAGTATTTT. It is translated as CANSGSSTDTQYF. Full variable domain (rest looked up from reference TRBV7-9 and TRBJ2-3): DTGVSQNPRHKITKRGQNVTFRCDPISEHNRLYWYRQTLGQGPEFLTYFQNEAQLEKSRLLSDRFSAERPKGSFSTLEIQRTEQGDSAMYLCANSGSSTDTQYFGPGTRLTVL.

V usage is TRBV28 and J usage is TRBJ2-2; TRBD1 agrees at 8 bases. CDR1 is MDHEN and CDR2 is SYDVKM in the germline V gene. This CDR3 is built from 14 residues. The V segment lost 8 bases and the J segment 3 bases; nucleotides outside the gene matches: 5. CDR3 bases: TGTGCCAGCCGACAGACAGGGGACACCGGGGAGCTGTTTTTT. It translates to CASRQTGDTGELFF.

This clone came up once. The chain joins TRBV6-1 to TRBJ1-4; D gene uncertain. The CDR3 is 14 amino acids. Germline V gene data show CDR1 as MNHNS and CDR2 as SASEGT. V was trimmed by 11 bases and J by 11 bases, leaving 24 bases between them. This CDR3 reads CASHSLTTVGKLFF. The CDR3 coding sequence is TGTGCCTCTCACTCCTTGACCACCGTGGGGAAACTGTTTTTT.

A note on this clone: Additional DNA sequences in this sample encode the identical CDR3. The chain links TRBV5-1 to TRBJ2-7; D is ambiguous. The CDR3 covers 13 residues. The germline V and J ends were trimmed by 0 bases and 3 bases, with 7 bases remaining between them. Germline V gene sequence: CDR1 SGHRS, CDR2 YFSETQ. The CDR3 sequence is CASSLAGSYEQYF. CDR3 DNA sequence: TGCGCCAGCAGCTTGGCCGGAAGCTACGAGCAGTACTTC.

This clone was seen once. CDR3 DNA: TGTGCCAGCAGCCCCCGACCACAGGGGGCGCTAACAGATACGCAGTATTTT. Protein sequence: CASSPRPQGALTDTQYF. The chain recombines TRBV9 with TRBJ2-3; TRBD1 aligns across 9 bases. The CDR3 is 17 amino acids. The V segment lost 4 bases and the J segment 3 bases; nucleotides outside the gene matches: 12. Germline V gene data show CDR1 as SGDLS and CDR2 as YYNGEE.

The rearrangement uses TRBV5-4 and TRBJ2-1; perhaps TRBD1 as D (6 bases). The CDR3 runs to 16 residues. The germline V and J ends were trimmed by 2 bases and 7 bases, with 19 bases remaining between them. Germline CDR1 and CDR2: SGHNT and YYREEE (reference sequence). The CDR3 DNA sequence: TGTGCCAGCAGCTTCGAGGGAACAAGGGGGAGAAATGAGCAGTTCTTC. Amino acids: CASSFEGTRGRNEQFF.

The J gene is TRBJ1-5, the V gene TRBV19; maybe TRBD1 (6 bases). Trimming took off 6 bases at V and 0 bases at J, with 12 bases between the two ends. The germline V gene has CDR1 LNHDA and CDR2 SQIVND (reference sequence). This CDR3 has 15 amino acids. CDR3 protein: CASRQGRYSNQPQHF. CDR3 in DNA: TGTGCCAGTAGACAGGGACGATATAGCAATCAGCCCCAGCATTTT.

The rearrangement uses TRBV5-1 and TRBJ2-7; 10 bases fit TRBD2. Germline V gene lookup returns CDR1 SGHRS and CDR2 YFSETQ. V lost 5 bases and J lost 0; bases outside the gene matches: 8. The CDR3 is 16 amino acids. The CDR3: CASRQSGTSDSYEQYF. The DNA for the CDR3 is TGCGCCAGCAGGCAGAGTGGGACTAGCGACTCCTACGAGCAGTACTTC.

This clone has a single count. V usage is TRBV9 and J usage is TRBJ2-1, with 8 bases aligning to TRBD1. This CDR3 comprises 13 residues. The V gene's germline CDR1 is SGDLS and CDR2 YYNGEE. The trim removed 3 bases at V and 12 bases at J, leaving 8 bases unmatched. CDR3 protein: CASSEGTGRSQFF. CDR3 nucleotide sequence: TGTGCCAGCAGCGAGGGGACAGGCCGATCGCAGTTCTTC.

Concerning this clone itself: The junction differs from germline at one of its ends, possibly a read error. This chain joins TRBV2 and TRBJ2-1; 10 nucleotides agree with TRBD2. CDR1 is SNHLY and CDR2 is FYNNEI in the germline V gene. CDR3 length equals 16 residues. For the CDR3, the DNA is TGTGCCAGCAGTGAATTTTCGGGACTAGCGACCCGGCAGGGGCTCTTC. Residues: CASSEFSGLATRQGLF.

V gene TRBV6-5 combines with J gene TRBJ2-7; D is ambiguous. In germline, CDR1 is MNHEY, CDR2 SVGAGI. This CDR3 contains 15 residues. The V end was cut by 4 bases, the J end by 2 bases, with 15 bases between. CDR3 DNA: TGTGCCAGCAGTTCGCCATCGGGCGGAACCTACGAGCAGTACTTC. Its protein product is CASSSPSGGTYEQYF.

The chain is built from TRBV6-5 and TRBJ1-1; TRBD1 matches 7 bases. The CDR3 is 14 amino acids. V gave up 6 bases and J gave up 4 bases; unmatched junction bases: 8. Germline assignment: CDR1 MNHEY and CDR2 SVGAGI. The CDR3 sequence is CASRFDRVGTEAFF. CDR3 DNA sequence: TGTGCCAGCAGGTTCGACAGGGTTGGCACTGAAGCTTTCTTT.

The J gene is TRBJ2-7, the V gene TRBV27; D gene unclear. Germline CDR1 and CDR2: MNHEY and SMNVEV (reference sequence). V was trimmed by 8 bases and J by 2 bases, leaving 13 bases between them. The CDR3 consists of 13 residues. The DNA for the CDR3 is TGTGCCAGCGCCCCGCGGCGAACCTACGAGCAGTACTTC. Protein sequence: CASAPRRTYEQYF.

The chain recombines TRBV5-4 with TRBJ2-5, with 10 bases matching TRBD2. Germline-derived CDR1 and CDR2 are SGHNT and YYREEE (reference sequence). V was clipped by 4 bases and J by 5 bases; unmatched bases: 2. The CDR3 length is 13 residues. The CDR3 loop reads CASSGGLAETQYF. The CDR3 region has the DNA TGTGCCAGCAGCGGGGGACTAGCGGAGACCCAGTACTTC. The full variable domain, rest sourced from reference TRBV5-4 and TRBJ2-5, is ETGVTQSPTHLIKTRGQQVTLRCSSQSGHNTVSWYQQALGQGPQFIFQYYREEENGRGNFPPRFSGLQFPNYSSELNVNALELDDSALYLCASSGGLAETQYFGPGTRLLVL.

With respect to this clone: Other DNA sequences in the sample encode the same CDR3. The chain combines TRBV25-1 with TRBJ2-3, with no clear D. V was trimmed by 4 bases and J by 3 bases, leaving 2 bases between them. In germline, CDR1 is MGHDK, CDR2 SYGVNS. This CDR3 has 11 residues. The CDR3 DNA reads as TGTGCCAGCAGTGCGACAGATACGCAGTATTTT. Its protein product is CASSATDTQYF.

Of note for this clone: Other DNA sequences in this specimen translate into the identical CDR3. The V gene is TRBV20-1, the J gene TRBJ2-5; D not resolved. V dropped 6 bases and J dropped 4 bases, with 6 bases sitting between them. Germline V gives CDR1 DFQATT, CDR2 SNEGSKA (reference sequence). The CDR3 length is 10 residues. The CDR3 DNA reads as TGCAGTGCCCTGGGAGAGACCCAGTACTTC. Amino acids: CSALGETQYF.

This clone has only a few counts. The same CDR3 also results from other DNA sequences found in this sample. V usage is TRBV18 and J usage is TRBJ2-3; no reliable D call. CDR3 size: 12 residues. V dropped 2 bases and J dropped 4 bases, with 4 bases sitting between them. CDR1 and CDR2 (germline): KGHSH, LQKENI. CDR3 amino acids: CASSPGSDTQYF. The DNA of the CDR3 is TGTGCCAGCTCACCAGGATCAGATACGCAGTATTTT.

The chain combines TRBV6-5 with TRBJ1-4; 7 bases match TRBD1. The V gene end was trimmed by 2 bases and the J gene end by 5 bases; junction bases not matched to a gene: 5. The CDR3 is 15 residues long. Germline V gene sequence: CDR1 MNHEY, CDR2 SVGAGI. The CDR3 DNA follows: TGTGCCAGCAGTTACGGGGGACAGAGAAATGAAAAACTGTTTTTT. Protein sequence: CASSYGGQRNEKLFF.

Notes on this clone: Other DNA variants within this sample encode the same CDR3. The V gene is TRBV9, the J gene TRBJ2-2; D gene unclear. CDR3 length equals 15 residues. V gave up 0 bases and J gave up 1 base, with 7 bases separating them. Germline loops: CDR1 SGDLS, CDR2 YYNGEE. CDR3 sequence reads: CASSVAGRNTGELFF. In nucleotides, the CDR3 is TGTGCCAGCAGCGTAGCCGGGCGGAACACCGGGGAGCTGTTTTTT.

The chain couples TRBV18 to TRBJ2-7; no clear D. CDR1 is KGHSH and CDR2 is LQKENI in the germline V gene. The length of the CDR3 is 11 residues. V was trimmed by 4 bases and J by 3 bases, leaving 4 bases between them. CDR3 DNA: TGTGCCAGCTCACGCGGCTACGAGCAGTACTTC. Protein sequence: CASSRGYEQYF. The full variable domain, in which reference TRBV18 and TRBJ2-7 provide the parts outside the CDR3, is NAGVMQNPRHLVRRRGQEARLRCSPMKGHSHVYWYRQLPEEGLKFMVYLQKENIIDESGMPKERFSAEFPKEGPSILRIQQVVRGDSAAYFCASSRGYEQYFGPGTRLTVT.